This TCR beta chain emerged from a study of cytomegalovirus exposure and HLA in healthy donors. V gave up 7 bases and J gave up 4 bases; unmatched junction bases: 11. The CDR3 extends over 14 amino acids. Germline CDR1 is SQVTM and CDR2 is ANQGSEA. This PCR relied on a set of 60 Vbeta primers and 13 Jbeta primers. The data were produced by immunoSEQ multiplex PCR, yet TCRdb's version contains in-frame clones alone and is incomplete. The repertoire holds around 89,000 clones, 81% seen once, with about 1.2% in the top ten. The count of this clone is one. Its specificity is unknown. Notes on the study in general: Researchers counted around 180 TCR beta chains as cytomegalovirus-associated. Productive rates of about 90% or about 30% were seen for most TCR beta V segments in an earlier analysis.

The receptor comes from a girl aged 2 to 10 in good health and CMV-seropositive. Sequenced: PBMCs. The V call is TRBV29-1, the J call TRBJ2-3; 7 bases fit TRBD1. CDR3 in DNA: TGCAGCGCCGAACCGGGACAGAATCCAGATACGCAGTATTTT. It specifies CSAEPGQNPDTQYF.